This is a list of T cell receptor beta chains from one sample in a study of blood T cells in healthy people across ages. Via MiXCR, TCRdb re-called the 5' RACE reads, giving one row per CDR3 protein. In the table there are some 760,000 distinct CDR3 sequences, around a quarter of which are singletons. These sequences were also reported in another study, on T cells of mothers and their children.

Sequencing was performed on blood. Source of these receptors: a boy aged 5-17 years in good health. Both conserved end residues are part of each CDR3. The D gene is left open where the match is weak. The listing skips clone size in some rows; elsewhere it reads once, few, many or a size class.

clone_size j_call cdr3_length v_call d_call cdr3_aa cdr3_nt
few TRBJ1-4 15 TRBV6-6 NA CASSYVVGQNEKLFF TGTGCCAGCAGTTACGTAGTCGGGCAAAATGAAAAACTGTTTTTT
few TRBJ2-7 15 TRBV5-5 NA CASSLLWQESYEQYF TGTGCCAGCAGCTTGCTTTGGCAGGAGTCCTACGAGCAGTACTTC
NA TRBJ2-3 15 TRBV6-5 NA CASSPTVLSTDTQYF TGTGCCAGCAGTCCAACCGTACTGAGCACAGATACGCAGTATTTT
few TRBJ2-1 14 TRBV20-1 NA CSARPLSSYNEQFF TGCAGTGCTAGGCCCCTGAGCTCCTACAATGAGCAGTTCTTC
many TRBJ1-2 15 TRBV27 TRBD1 CASSPWTGDRYGYTF TGTGCCAGCAGTCCCTGGACAGGGGATCGCTATGGCTACACCTTC
NA TRBJ2-6 17 TRBV4-3 TRBD1 CASSQAQGVYGANVLTF TGCGCCAGCAGCCAAGCCCAGGGGGTGTACGGGGCCAACGTCCTGACTTTC
NA TRBJ1-4 15 TRBV12-3/TRBV12-4 NA CASSKGIPANEKLFF TGTGCCAGCAGCAAGGGAATACCGGCTAATGAAAAACTGTTTTTT
NA TRBJ2-5 16 TRBV6-6 TRBD1 CASSYPLGQGKETQYF TGTGCCAGCAGTTACCCTCTGGGACAGGGTAAAGAGACCCAGTACTTC
many TRBJ1-1 14 TRBV5-1 NA CASSLDGGNTEAFF TGTGCCAGCAGCTTAGATGGGGGGAACACTGAAGCTTTCTTT
NA TRBJ2-7 16 TRBV27 NA CASSLGSSPGLYEQYF TGTGCCAGCAGTTTAGGCTCTAGCCCGGGGCTCTACGAGCAGTACTTC
NA TRBJ1-2 13 TRBV2 NA CASSELRMGGYTF TGTGCCAGCAGTGAACTACGGATGGGAGGCTACACCTTC
NA TRBJ2-2 15 TRBV25-1 TRBD1 CASSESDRDTGELFF TGTGCCAGCAGTGAATCCGACAGGGACACCGGGGAGCTGTTTTTT
few TRBJ1-1 12 TRBV28 NA CASSLWAGEAFF TGTGCCAGCAGTTTATGGGCAGGTGAAGCTTTCTTT
NA TRBJ2-1 17 TRBV12-3/TRBV12-4 TRBD1 CASSSNRGRKGYKEQFF TGTGCCAGCAGTTCAAACAGGGGGAGGAAGGGGTACAAAGAGCAGTTCTTC
NA TRBJ2-5 16 TRBV6-5 TRBD1 CASSYQGTGGAETQYF TGTGCCAGCAGTTACCAGGGGACAGGGGGCGCGGAGACCCAGTACTTC
few TRBJ1-5 16 TRBV20-1 NA CSARGGQIHSNQPQHF TGCAGTGCTAGAGGGGGGCAGATTCATAGCAATCAGCCCCAGCATTTT
once TRBJ2-7 14 TRBV20-1 TRBD1 CSAREDRVPSEQYF TGCAGTGCTAGAGAGGACAGGGTCCCCTCCGAGCAGTACTTC
NA TRBJ2-4 15 TRBV5-1 NA CASSRLGDGKNIQYF TGCGCCAGCAGCCGGCTGGGGGATGGCAAAAACATTCAGTACTTC
few TRBJ2-1 15 TRBV15 NA CATSRVLSSYNEQFF TGTGCCACCAGCAGAGTGTTAAGCTCCTACAATGAGCAGTTCTTC
NA TRBJ1-1 16 TRBV11-2 NA CASSLMKGGLYTEAFF TGTGCCAGCAGCTTAATGAAGGGGGGCCTGTACACTGAAGCTTTCTTT
NA TRBJ2-7 10 TRBV12-5 NA CASGEGEQYF TGTGCTAGTGGCGAAGGGGAGCAGTACTTC
NA TRBJ1-2 13 TRBV7-2 TRBD1 CASSRDREDGYTF TGTGCCAGCAGCCGGGACAGGGAGGATGGCTACACCTTC
few TRBJ1-1 14 TRBV5-1 NA CASSLGPGSTEAFF TGCGCCAGCAGCCTGGGCCCCGGGTCCACTGAAGCTTTCTTT
few TRBJ2-4 17 TRBV13 NA CASSLGSEVLAKNIQYF TGTGCCAGCAGCTTAGGCTCGGAAGTACTAGCCAAAAACATTCAGTACTTC
NA TRBJ2-4 13 TRBV29-1 TRBD1 CSARTGGKNIQYF TGCAGCGCACGGACAGGGGGTAAAAACATTCAGTACTTC
once TRBJ2-1 15 TRBV11-3 TRBD1 CASSLGQGDGNEQFF TGTGCCAGCAGCTTGGGACAGGGCGACGGCAATGAGCAGTTCTTC
NA TRBJ2-1 14 TRBV20-1 TRBD2 CSASPRTSYNEQFF TGCAGTGCTTCCCCCAGGACTAGCTACAATGAGCAGTTCTTC
NA TRBJ1-5 16 TRBV5-1 TRBD1 CASSPTGGASNQPQHF TGCGCCAGCAGCCCCACAGGGGGCGCGAGCAATCAGCCCCAGCATTTT
few TRBJ2-4 15 TRBV14 NA CASSQVKGVKDIQYF TGTGCCAGCAGCCAGGTTAAGGGGGTTAAGGACATTCAGTACTTC
NA TRBJ1-4 17 TRBV7-2 NA CASSLFGPVATNEKLFF TGTGCCAGCAGCTTGTTCGGACCGGTAGCAACTAATGAAAAACTGTTTTTT
NA TRBJ2-7 19 TRBV7-9 TRBD2 CASSLGPPGLAGGEGEQYF TGTGCCAGCAGCTTAGGGCCCCCGGGACTAGCGGGAGGAGAGGGCGAGCAGTACTTC
once TRBJ2-1 14 TRBV19 TRBD1 CASSRDRAGKEQFF TGTGCCAGTAGCCGGGACAGGGCCGGCAAAGAGCAGTTCTTC
few TRBJ1-2 13 TRBV18 NA CASSPMIRDGYTF TGTGCCAGCTCACCAATGATCCGCGATGGCTACACCTTC
NA TRBJ2-3 15 TRBV6-5 NA CASTKGEPGADTQYF TGTGCCAGCACCAAAGGGGAGCCAGGGGCAGATACGCAGTATTTT
few TRBJ2-7 14 TRBV27 TRBD2 CASSWSGGAPEQYF TGTGCCAGCAGTTGGAGCGGGGGGGCGCCCGAGCAGTACTTC
NA TRBJ2-1 16 TRBV28 TRBD1 CASSLLTDRIYNEQFF TGTGCCAGCAGTTTACTTACGGACAGGATCTACAATGAGCAGTTCTTC
NA TRBJ1-2 12 TRBV5-4 NA CASSLGTLGYTF TGTGCCAGCAGCTTGGGGACACTTGGCTACACCTTC
many TRBJ2-7 14 TRBV9 NA CASSVNPSSYEQYF TGTGCCAGCAGCGTAAACCCGAGCTCATACGAGCAGTACTTC
NA TRBJ2-1 16 TRBV4-3 NA CASSHHRDISYNEQFF TGCGCCAGCAGCCATCACCGGGACATTTCCTACAATGAGCAGTTCTTC
NA TRBJ1-1 15 TRBV12-3/TRBV12-4 NA CASSLGASMNTEAFF TGTGCCAGCAGCCTAGGGGCCAGCATGAACACTGAAGCTTTCTTT
few TRBJ2-3 16 TRBV4-3 NA CASSQGDGGSTDTQYF TGCGCCAGCAGCCAAGGAGACGGGGGCTCCACAGATACGCAGTATTTT
NA TRBJ1-1 17 TRBV20-1 TRBD1 CSARDWDRGRWDTEAFF TGCAGTGCCCGAGATTGGGACAGGGGGCGGTGGGACACTGAAGCTTTCTTT
NA TRBJ2-5 17 TRBV27 TRBD2 CASSTTPVAGPQETQYF TGTGCCAGCAGTACCACTCCGGTAGCGGGACCACAAGAGACCCAGTACTTC
few TRBJ2-7 16 TRBV4-2 TRBD1 CASSQSPGQGGYEQYF TGTGCCAGCAGCCAAAGCCCCGGACAGGGAGGCTACGAGCAGTACTTC
few TRBJ1-1 15 TRBV6-2/TRBV6-3 NA CASSYPGMRVPEAFF TGTGCCAGCAGTTATCCTGGAATGAGGGTCCCTGAAGCTTTCTTT
few TRBJ2-5 17 TRBV28 NA CASSLNRVGGLQETQYF TGTGCCAGCAGTTTGAACAGGGTCGGGGGGCTCCAAGAGACCCAGTACTTC
NA TRBJ2-6 16 TRBV7-9 NA CASRTSGYSGANVLTF TGTGCCAGCAGAACGTCGGGGTACTCTGGGGCCAACGTCCTGACTTTC
NA TRBJ2-7 17 TRBV7-3 TRBD2 CASSLPPQTSEYNEQYF TGTGCCAGCAGCTTACCCCCCCAGACTAGCGAATACAACGAGCAGTACTTC
NA TRBJ1-4 15 TRBV7-2 TRBD1 CASSLERGPREKLFF TGTGCCAGCAGCTTAGAAAGGGGGCCTAGAGAAAAACTGTTTTTT
NA TRBJ2-1 12 TRBV7-2 NA CASSFYLNEQFF TGTGCCAGCAGCTTTTATCTCAATGAGCAGTTCTTC
few TRBJ1-5 15 TRBV7-2 NA CASSLSDGFNQPQHF TGTGCCAGCAGCTTATCGGACGGTTTCAATCAGCCCCAGCATTTT
NA TRBJ1-5 14 TRBV4-1 TRBD1 CASSHPGTAQPQHF TGCGCCAGCAGCCATCCCGGGACAGCTCAGCCCCAGCATTTT
NA TRBJ2-5 15 TRBV6-2/TRBV6-3 NA CASSYGRGRAETQYF TGTGCCAGCAGTTACGGGCGGGGGCGCGCGGAGACCCAGTACTTC